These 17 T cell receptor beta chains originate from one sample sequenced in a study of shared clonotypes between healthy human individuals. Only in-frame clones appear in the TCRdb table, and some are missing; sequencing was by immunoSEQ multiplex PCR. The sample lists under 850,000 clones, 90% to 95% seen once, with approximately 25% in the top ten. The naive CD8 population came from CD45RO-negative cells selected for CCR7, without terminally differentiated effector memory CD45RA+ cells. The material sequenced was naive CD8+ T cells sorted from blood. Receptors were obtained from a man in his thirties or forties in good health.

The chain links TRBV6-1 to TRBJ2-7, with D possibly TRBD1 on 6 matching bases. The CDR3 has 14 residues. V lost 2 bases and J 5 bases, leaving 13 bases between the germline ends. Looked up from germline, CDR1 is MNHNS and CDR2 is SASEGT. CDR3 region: CASSELPGVDEQYF. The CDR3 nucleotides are TGTGCCAGCAGTGAATTGCCAGGGGTCGACGAGCAGTACTTC.

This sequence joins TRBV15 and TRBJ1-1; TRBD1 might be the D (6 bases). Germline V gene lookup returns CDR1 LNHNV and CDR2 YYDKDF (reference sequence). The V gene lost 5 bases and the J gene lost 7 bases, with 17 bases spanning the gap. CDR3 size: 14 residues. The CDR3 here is CATSGKNRDNEAFF. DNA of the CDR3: TGTGCCACCAGCGGCAAAAACCGGGACAATGAAGCTTTCTTT.

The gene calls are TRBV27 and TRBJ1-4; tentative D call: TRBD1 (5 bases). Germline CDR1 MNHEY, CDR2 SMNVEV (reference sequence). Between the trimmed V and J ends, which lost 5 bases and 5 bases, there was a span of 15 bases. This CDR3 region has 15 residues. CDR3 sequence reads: CASSEYRDPNEKLFF. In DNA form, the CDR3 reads TGTGCCAGCAGTGAATACCGGGACCCGAATGAAAAACTGTTTTTT.

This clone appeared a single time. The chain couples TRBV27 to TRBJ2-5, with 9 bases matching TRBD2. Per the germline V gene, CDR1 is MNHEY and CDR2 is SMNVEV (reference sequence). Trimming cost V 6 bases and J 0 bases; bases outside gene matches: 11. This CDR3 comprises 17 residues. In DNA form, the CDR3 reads TGTGCCAGCAGCTACATGACTTTAGCGGGAGACCAAGAGACCCAGTACTTC. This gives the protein CASSYMTLAGDQETQYF.

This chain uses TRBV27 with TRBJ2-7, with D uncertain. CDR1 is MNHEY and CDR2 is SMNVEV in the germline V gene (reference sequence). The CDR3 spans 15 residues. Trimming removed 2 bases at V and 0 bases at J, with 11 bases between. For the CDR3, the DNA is TGTGCCAGCAGTTTAACCGCCCGGAGCTCCTACGAGCAGTACTTC. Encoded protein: CASSLTARSSYEQYF.

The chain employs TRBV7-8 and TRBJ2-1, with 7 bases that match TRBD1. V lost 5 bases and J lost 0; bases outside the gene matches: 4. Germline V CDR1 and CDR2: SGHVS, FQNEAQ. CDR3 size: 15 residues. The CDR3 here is CASSPRTGSYNEQFF. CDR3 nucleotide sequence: TGTGCCAGCAGCCCCCGGACAGGCTCCTACAATGAGCAGTTCTTC.

CDR3 nucleotide sequence: TGTGCCAGCAGGCCCGGACAGGGGGGCACCGGGGAGCTGTTTTTT. It yields the protein CASRPGQGGTGELFF. The chain links TRBV13 to TRBJ2-2, with 10 bases fitting TRBD1. CDR3 length: 15 amino acids. CDR1 PRHDT and CDR2 FYEKMQ come from the germline V gene (reference sequence). Trimming at V came to 6 bases and at J to 4 bases, leaving 5 bases not matched to a gene. Combining the CDR3 with reference TRBV13 and TRBJ2-2 gives the whole variable domain AAGVIQSPRHLIKEKRETATLKCYPIPRHDTVYWYQQGPGQDPQFLISFYEKMQSDKGSIPDRFSAQQFSDYHSELNMSSLELGDSALYFCASRPGQGGTGELFFGEGSRLTVL.

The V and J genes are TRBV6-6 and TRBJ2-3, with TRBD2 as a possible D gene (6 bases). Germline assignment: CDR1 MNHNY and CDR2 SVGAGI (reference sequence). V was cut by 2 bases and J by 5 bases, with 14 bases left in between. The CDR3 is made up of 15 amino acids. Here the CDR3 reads CASSYVPRERDTQYF. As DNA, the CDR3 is TGTGCCAGCAGTTACGTCCCCCGGGAGCGAGATACGCAGTATTTT.

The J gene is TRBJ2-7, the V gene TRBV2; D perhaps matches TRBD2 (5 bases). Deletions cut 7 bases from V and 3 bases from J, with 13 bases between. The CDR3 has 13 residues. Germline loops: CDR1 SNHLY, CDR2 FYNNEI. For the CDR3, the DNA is TGTGCCAGCAAGCCAAGAGGGATCTACGAGCAGTACTTC. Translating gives CASKPRGIYEQYF.

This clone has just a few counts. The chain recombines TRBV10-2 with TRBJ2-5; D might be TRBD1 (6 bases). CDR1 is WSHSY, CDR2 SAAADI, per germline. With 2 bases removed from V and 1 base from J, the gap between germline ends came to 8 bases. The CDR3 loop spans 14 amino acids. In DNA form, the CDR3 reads TGCGCCAGCAGTGAGGACAGGATCCAAGAGACCCAGTACTTC. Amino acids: CASSEDRIQETQYF.

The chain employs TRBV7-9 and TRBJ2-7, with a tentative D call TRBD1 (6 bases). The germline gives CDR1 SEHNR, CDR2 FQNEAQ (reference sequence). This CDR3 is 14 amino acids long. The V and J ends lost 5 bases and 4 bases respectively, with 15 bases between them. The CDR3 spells CASSPRDTPYEQYF. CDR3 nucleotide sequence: TGTGCCAGCAGCCCACGGGACACCCCGTACGAGCAGTACTTC.

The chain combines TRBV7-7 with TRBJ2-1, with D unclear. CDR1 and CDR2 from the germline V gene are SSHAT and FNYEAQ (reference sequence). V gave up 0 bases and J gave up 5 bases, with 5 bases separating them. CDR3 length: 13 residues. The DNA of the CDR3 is TGTGCCAGCAGCTTAGCGCTCCACAATGAGCAGTTCTTC. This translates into CASSLALHNEQFF.

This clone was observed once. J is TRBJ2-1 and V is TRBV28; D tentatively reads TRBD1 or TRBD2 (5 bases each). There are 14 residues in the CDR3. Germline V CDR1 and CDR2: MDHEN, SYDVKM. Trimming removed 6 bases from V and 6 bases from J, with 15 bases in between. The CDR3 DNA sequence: TGTGCCAGCAGCCCCGCTCCGGGACGCAATGAGCAGTTCTTC. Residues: CASSPAPGRNEQFF.

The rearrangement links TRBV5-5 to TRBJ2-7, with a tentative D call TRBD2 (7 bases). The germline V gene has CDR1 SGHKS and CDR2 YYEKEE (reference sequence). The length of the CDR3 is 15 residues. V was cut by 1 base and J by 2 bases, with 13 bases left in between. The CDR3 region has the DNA TGTGCCAGCAGCTTGTTTCGAGGGGGGGCCTACGAGCAGTACTTC. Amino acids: CASSLFRGGAYEQYF. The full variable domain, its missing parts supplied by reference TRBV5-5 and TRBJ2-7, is DAGVTQSPTHLIKTRGQQVTLRCSPISGHKSVSWYQQVLGQGPQFIFQYYEKEERGRGNFPDRFSARQFPNYSSELNVNALLLGDSALYLCASSLFRGGAYEQYFGPGTRLTVT.

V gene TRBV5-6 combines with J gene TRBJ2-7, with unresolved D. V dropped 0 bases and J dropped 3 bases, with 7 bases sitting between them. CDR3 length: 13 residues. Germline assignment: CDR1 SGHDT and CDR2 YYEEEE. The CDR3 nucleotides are TGTGCCAGCAGCTTGGTATCAAACTACGAGCAGTACTTC. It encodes CASSLVSNYEQYF. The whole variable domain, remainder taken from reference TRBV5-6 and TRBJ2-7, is DAGVTQSPTHLIKTRGQQVTLRCSPKSGHDTVSWYQQALGQGPQFIFQYYEEEERQRGNFPDRFSGHQFPNYSSELNVNALLLGDSALYLCASSLVSNYEQYFGPGTRLTVT.

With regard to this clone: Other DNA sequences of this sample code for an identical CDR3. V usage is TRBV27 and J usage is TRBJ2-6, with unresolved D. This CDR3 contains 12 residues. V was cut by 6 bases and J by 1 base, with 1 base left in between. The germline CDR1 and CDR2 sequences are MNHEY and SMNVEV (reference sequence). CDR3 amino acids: CASRSGANVLTF. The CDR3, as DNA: TGTGCCAGCAGGTCTGGGGCCAACGTCCTGACTTTC.

The CDR3 is CASSLTQRGINEQYF. The CDR3 DNA is TGTGCCAGCAGCTTAACGCAGAGGGGGATCAACGAGCAGTACTTC. V usage is TRBV7-2 and J usage is TRBJ2-7, with D maybe TRBD1 (6 bases). Germline loops: CDR1 SGHTA, CDR2 FQGNSA. V lost 2 bases and J lost 5, with 16 bases in between. The CDR3 is 15 amino acids.